This paragraph reports one T cell receptor beta chain. V was clipped by 1 base and J by 4 bases; unmatched bases: 9. The CDR3 covers 17 residues. Germline CDR1 reads LGHNA; CDR2 reads YSLEER. In every case, the donor was a healthy Caucasian. The sample is drawn from a study of identical twins. TCRdb reprocessed the 5' RACE reads with MiXCR, giving one entry per CDR3 protein. The repertoire holds under 350,000 distinct CDR3 sequences, with more than 8% as singletons. The sample also formed part of further work on yellow fever vaccine responses in identical twins.

Input material: CD8+ T cells sorted from blood. The origin of this receptor is a woman between 18 and 30 years old in good health. J is TRBJ2-2 and V is TRBV4-3, with 7 bases aligning to TRBD1. The CDR3 coding sequence is TGCGCCAGCAGCCAAGCAACAGGGGTTAGGGGCACCGGGGAGCTGTTTTTT. Translation gives CASSQATGVRGTGELFF.